This is a list of T cell receptor beta chains from one sample in a study of T cells in Graves' hyperthyroidism and ophthalmopathy. Each CDR3 protein gets one entry after TCRdb re-called the multiplex PCR reads with MiXCR. The sample shows roughly 510,000 distinct CDR3 sequences, 40% to 50% of them seen only once. Sequenced material: peripheral blood or thyroid tissue (not recorded which). These receptors originate from an adult woman with Graves' disease, either hyperthyroidism or ophthalmopathy (not recorded which). CDR3s include the opening cysteine and the closing phenylalanine or tryptophan.

J | V | CDR3
TRBJ2-7 | TRBV6-6 | CASSYSRQGLASYYEQYF
TRBJ1-2 | TRBV4-3 | CASSPDSGGDVSGYTF
TRBJ1-4 | TRBV29-1 | CSAEVATNEKLFF
TRBJ2-2 | TRBV27 | CASGSGLAGVTGELFF
TRBJ2-3 | TRBV12-3/TRBV12-4 | CASSFVDATQYF
TRBJ2-3 | TRBV25-1 | CASMLADTQYF
TRBJ2-7 | TRBV7-2 | CASSHQTSGRAYEQYF
TRBJ1-2 | TRBV29-1 | CSVEGQGLYGYTF
TRBJ2-3 | TRBV19 | CASSNTGGASTDTQYF
- | TRBV29-1 | CSVEQSPYNEQFF
TRBJ1-5 | TRBV7-8 | CASSPEEQGSQPQHF
TRBJ1-4 | TRBV7-9 | CASSLAGSTATNEKLFF
TRBJ2-7 | TRBV7-2 | CASSLVARTGNYEQYF
TRBJ1-1 | TRBV7-9 | CASSHRDRLNTEAFF
TRBJ1-3 | TRBV7-3 | CASSRTWGSGNTIYF
TRBJ1-5 | TRBV7-9 | CASTIQQGQPQHF
TRBJ2-2 | TRBV5-1 | CASSLAQGLGTGELFF
TRBJ2-2 | TRBV19 | CASSTRTAGTGELFF
TRBJ2-5 | TRBV14 | CASSQTGLETQYF
TRBJ2-7 | TRBV5-6 | CASSLSGSEYEQYF
TRBJ1-2 | TRBV7-9 | CASSLNTGEYGYTF
TRBJ1-3 | TRBV30 | CAWRPGAGNTIYF
TRBJ2-3 | TRBV6-1 | CASSPSTRTDTQYF
TRBJ2-1 | TRBV7-8 | CASSLRDRGYNEQFF
TRBJ2-5 | TRBV20-1 | CSAPWGETQYF
TRBJ1-1 | TRBV5-1 | CASSLYGRTNTEAFF
TRBJ1-5 | TRBV7-8 | CASSLSRTVSNQPQHF
TRBJ1-1 | TRBV7-9 | CASSPGTYRTGAFF
TRBJ2-7 | TRBV15 | CATSRGGAGVSYEQYF
TRBJ1-5 | TRBV6-2/TRBV6-3 | CASSYEVRQPQHF
TRBJ1-5 | TRBV5-6 | CGSSLSGASQHF
TRBJ2-6 | TRBV7-3 | CASSLTGGVNVLTF
TRBJ1-1 | TRBV10-3 | CAISDGSNTEAFF
TRBJ1-3 | TRBV5-1 | CASSRATGLGNTIYF
TRBJ2-1 | TRBV7-9 | CASSSTDEQFF
TRBJ1-2 | TRBV5-1 | CASSFLRDRDGYTF
TRBJ2-2 | TRBV2 | CASSDWVGELFF
TRBJ2-5 | TRBV19 | CASTKDRAGETQYF
TRBJ2-7 | TRBV29-1 | CSQDLGGGVTYEQYF
TRBJ1-4 | TRBV9 | CASSPRAQNEKLFF
TRBJ1-5 | TRBV25-1 | CASSAQDTGNQPQHF
TRBJ2-2 | TRBV10-3 | CAIKGQPNTGELFF
TRBJ2-7 | TRBV10-3 | CAISGGRDEQYF
TRBJ2-5 | TRBV2 | CASQKDSNRAETQYF
TRBJ2-2 | TRBV5-4 | CASSYPRDRGTGELFF
TRBJ2-7 | TRBV7-9 | CASSQARTGTPSYEQYF
TRBJ2-5 | TRBV2 | CASSVLAGGPRGTQYF
TRBJ1-4 | TRBV7-9 | CASSLWNAGTNEKLFF
TRBJ1-1 | TRBV7-9 | CASSHRDMNTEAFF
TRBJ1-1 | TRBV11-2 | CASSSADRHAAFF
TRBJ1-1 | TRBV7-9 | CASSLLEVDTEAFF
TRBJ2-5 | TRBV7-8 | CASSLEAGGRETQYF
TRBJ2-3 | TRBV7-3 | CASSLWQGRDTQYF
TRBJ2-6 | TRBV7-9 | CASSSRGGHGANVLTF
TRBJ2-5 | TRBV7-7 | CASRDRSGTQYF